This T cell receptor (beta chain) derives from a study of beta chain features in type 1 diabetes. Expressed TCRB transcripts were sequenced because the entire RNA isolate underwent reverse transcription. The read count averaged around 3.6 million across naive, central memory and regulatory T cell samples. Clones were read by immunoSEQ multiplex PCR, and TCRdb kept only the in-frame ones, dropping some. The sample lists approximately 600,000 clones, around 11% occurring once. The sample holds a few counts of this clone. Its specificity is unknown. Regarding the study as a whole: It was among patients, rather than healthy donors, that naive, central memory and Treg TCRB repertoires appeared more similar. Across all four CD4+ subsets, people with type 1 diabetes showed modestly shorter TCRB CDR3s.

Trimming at V came to 4 bases and at J to 2 bases, leaving 8 bases not matched to a gene. The CDR3 consists of 16 residues. Germline V gene sequence: CDR1 SGHRS, CDR2 YFSETQ. Input material: naive CD4+ T cells from blood. The source is a man younger than 45 with type 1 diabetes. This chain joins TRBV5-1 and TRBJ2-7, with TRBD1 identical over 11 bases. The CDR3 DNA follows: TGCGCCAGCAGCAGGGATGGGACAGGGGGAACCTACGAGCAGTACTTC. Its protein is CASSRDGTGGTYEQYF.